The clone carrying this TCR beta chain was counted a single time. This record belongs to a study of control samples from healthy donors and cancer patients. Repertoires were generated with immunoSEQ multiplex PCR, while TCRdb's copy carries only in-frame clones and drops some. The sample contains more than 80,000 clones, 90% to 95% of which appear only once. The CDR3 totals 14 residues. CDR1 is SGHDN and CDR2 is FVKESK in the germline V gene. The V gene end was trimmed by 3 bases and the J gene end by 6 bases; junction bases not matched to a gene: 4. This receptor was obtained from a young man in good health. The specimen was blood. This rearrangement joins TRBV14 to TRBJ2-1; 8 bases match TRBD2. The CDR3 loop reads CASSQGLVINEQFF. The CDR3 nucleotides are TGTGCCAGCAGCCAGGGACTAGTGATCAATGAGCAGTTCTTC.